These 21 T cell receptor beta chains share one sample of origin, sequenced in a study of T cells in Graves' hyperthyroidism and ophthalmopathy. Researchers took RNA transcripts and amplified the TCR beta CDR3 regions from them. The HTBI primer set drove a first-round RT-PCR of the TCR CDR3. TCRdb passed the multiplex PCR reads through MiXCR, listing each CDR3 protein once. There are around 300,000 distinct CDR3 sequences in the sample; approximately 15% occur only once, and around 25% lies in the top ten. Sequenced: blood. These receptors were collected from a woman aged 25-40 years with Graves' hyperthyroidism.

This clonotype was counted ten times or more. This rearrangement joins TRBV28 to TRBJ2-3; 9 bases agree with TRBD2. Germline CDR1 MDHEN, CDR2 SYDVKM. Trimming removed 2 bases from V and 5 bases from J; junction bases left unmatched: 5. CDR3 length: 15 residues. The DNA for the CDR3 is TGTGCCAGCAGTTTAGAGCGGGGGGCTAGAGATACGCAGTATTTT. Translated, it gives CASSLERGARDTQYF.

This clonotype has a handful of counts. This chain joins TRBV7-2 and TRBJ2-5, with TRBD2 matching 7 bases. There are 15 residues in the CDR3. Losses at the gene ends were 3 bases for V and 10 bases for J; bases not matched to a gene: 14. From germline, CDR1 is SGHTA and CDR2 FQGNSA. Here the CDR3 reads CASSLGSGSGELQYF. DNA of the CDR3: TGTGCCAGCAGCTTGGGAAGTGGCAGCGGGGAGCTCCAGTACTTC.

This clonotype was recorded at least ten times. This chain joins TRBV11-2 and TRBJ2-2; TRBD2 aligns across 9 bases. This CDR3 region has 15 residues. Trimming took 7 bases from V and 4 from J; bases not matched to a gene: 7. CDR1 SGHAT and CDR2 FQNNGV come from the germline V gene. The CDR3 coding sequence is TGTGCCAGCACCCCACTAGCGGGTACCACCGGGGAGCTGTTTTTT. Residues: CASTPLAGTTGELFF.

This clonotype was detected ten times or more. This chain links TRBV20-1 with TRBJ1-1, with 7 positions matching TRBD1. Trimming cost V 6 bases and J 4 bases; bases outside gene matches: 8. Germline CDR1 reads DFQATT; CDR2 reads SNEGSKA (reference sequence). CDR3 length: 13 residues. The CDR3: CSAIGGTSTEAFF. CDR3 bases: TGCAGTGCGATAGGGGGCACTTCCACTGAAGCTTTCTTT.

This clonotype was counted ten times or more. J is TRBJ1-2 and V is TRBV7-2; TRBD1 matches 7 bases. The CDR3 covers 15 residues. V lost 5 bases and J lost 1; bases outside the gene matches: 7. Germline V gives CDR1 SGHTA, CDR2 FQGNSA. CDR3 coding DNA: TGTGCCAGCAGCCAGGGCAGGGGGGTTAACTATGGCTACACCTTC. Amino acid sequence: CASSQGRGVNYGYTF. Looking up the rest from reference TRBV7-2 and TRBJ1-2 gives the full variable domain: GAGVSQSPSNKVTEKGKDVELRCDPISGHTALYWYRQSLGQGLEFLIYFQGNSAPDKSGLPSDRFSAERTGGSVSTLTIQRTQQEDSAVYLCASSQGRGVNYGYTFGSGTRLTVV.

This clonotype was observed at least ten times. This sequence joins TRBV15 and TRBJ2-7; TRBD2 might be the D (6 bases). V lost 3 bases, J lost 1 base, and 19 bases lay in between. Germline loops: CDR1 LNHNV, CDR2 YYDKDF (reference sequence). The CDR3 contains 17 residues. In DNA form, the CDR3 reads TGTGCCACCAGCAGCCCATCAGGAGGGGAGATTTCCTACGAGCAGTACTTC. Its translation is CATSSPSGGEISYEQYF.

The chain links TRBV27 to TRBJ1-5, with 7 bases fitting TRBD1. There are 16 residues in the CDR3. J was trimmed by 6 bases and V by 3 bases; bases with no gene match: 11. From germline, CDR1 is MNHEY and CDR2 SMNVEV (reference sequence). CDR3: CASSFSRQGAFQPQHF. The CDR3, as DNA: TGTGCCAGCAGTTTTTCGAGACAGGGTGCTTTTCAGCCCCAGCATTTT.

This clonotype was detected a few times. CDR3 sequence (DNA): TGTGCCAGCAGCGTAGTAGGACTAGCTCGATTTGATACGCAGTATTTT. It codes for CASSVVGLARFDTQYF. V usage is TRBV9 and J usage is TRBJ2-3; 8 bases are shared with TRBD2. V lost 0 bases and J lost 6; bases outside the gene matches: 9. The CDR3 length is 16 residues. Germline assignment: CDR1 SGDLS and CDR2 YYNGEE.

The chain employs TRBV30 and TRBJ1-1; D is undetermined. This CDR3 is built from 14 residues. The germline V gene encodes CDR1 GTSNPN and CDR2 SVGIG (reference sequence). V was shortened by 2 bases and J by 7 bases, with 17 bases between the two germline ends. The CDR3 loop is CAWSRQWEGGEAFF. CDR3 bases: TGTGCCTGGAGTAGACAATGGGAGGGTGGTGAAGCTTTCTTT.

This clonotype occurred many times. The chain links TRBV29-1 to TRBJ2-5, with 8 bases aligning to TRBD2. The J segment lost 5 bases and the V segment lost 7 bases, leaving 6 bases of the junction unmatched. CDR1 and CDR2 from the germline V gene are SQVTM and ANQGSEA. This CDR3 is built from 12 residues. The CDR3 DNA reads TGCAGCGCCGGGGGGGCGTATGAGACCCAGTACTTC. Its protein is CSAGGAYETQYF.

This clonotype has only a few counts. The chain uses TRBV28 and TRBJ1-2, with 10 bases lining up with TRBD1. The CDR3 is 15 residues long. CDR1 is MDHEN and CDR2 is SYDVKM in the germline V gene. J lost 6 bases, V lost 6 bases, and 10 bases had no gene match. CDR3 nucleotide sequence: TGTGCCAGCAGCTGGGACAGGGGAAAGGTAGATGGCTACACCTTC. The encoded protein is CASSWDRGKVDGYTF.

This clonotype was seen at least ten times. The CDR3: CASYEWGNQPQHF. The CDR3 region has the DNA TGTGCCAGTTATGAATGGGGCAATCAGCCCCAGCATTTT. The V gene is TRBV6-9, the J gene TRBJ1-5; D uncertain. The CDR3 consists of 13 residues. Deletions cut 9 bases from V and 2 bases from J, with 11 bases between. The germline CDR1 and CDR2 sequences are MNHGY and SVAAGI.

This clonotype has just a few counts. The chain recombines TRBV11-2 with TRBJ2-3, with TRBD2 identical over 7 bases. V trimming: 4 bases; J trimming: 3 bases; junction bases outside the gene matches: 10. The germline V gene encodes CDR1 SGHAT and CDR2 FQNNGV. The CDR3 length is 16 residues. The CDR3 DNA is TGTGCCAGCAGCTCTGGCCAGGGAGGGCCGACAGATACGCAGTATTTT. Protein sequence: CASSSGQGGPTDTQYF. Complete variable domain (other parts from reference TRBV11-2 and TRBJ2-3): EAGVAQSPRYKIIEKRQSVAFWCNPISGHATLYWYQQILGQGPKLLIQFQNNGVVDDSQLPKDRFSAERLKGVDSTLKIQPAKLEDSAVYLCASSSGQGGPTDTQYFGPGTRLTVL.

This clonotype was detected ten times or more. The V and J genes are TRBV6-1 and TRBJ1-5; 10 nucleotides agree with TRBD1. The length of the CDR3 is 16 residues. With 6 bases clipped from V and 4 bases from J, the junction kept 9 bases outside the gene matches. Germline assignment: CDR1 MNHNS and CDR2 SASEGT. CDR3 DNA: TGTGCCAGCAGCCGGGACAGGGGCCTTGAAAATCAGCCCCAGCATTTT. As protein: CASSRDRGLENQPQHF.

A few counts support this clonotype. V usage is TRBV25-1 and J usage is TRBJ1-3; D is possibly TRBD1 (5 bases). Looked up from germline, CDR1 is MGHDK and CDR2 is SYGVNS. Trimming took 4 bases from V and 2 from J, leaving 18 bases between them. The CDR3 totals 17 residues. DNA for the CDR3: TGTGCCAGCAGTGCCCAGGGTACCTTTCGGCCTGGAAACACCATATATTTT. As protein: CASSAQGTFRPGNTIYF.

Ten or more counts support this clonotype. V is TRBV20-1 and J is TRBJ2-4; D is perhaps TRBD2 (6 bases). Germline V gives CDR1 DFQATT, CDR2 SNEGSKA (reference sequence). The CDR3 length is 14 residues. The V end was cut by 6 bases, the J end by 7 bases, with 19 bases between. CDR3 sequence reads: CSARPHGTWNIQYF. The CDR3 nucleotides read TGCAGTGCCCGACCCCACGGGACTTGGAACATTCAGTACTTC.

This clonotype appeared a few times. The chain carries TRBV28 and TRBJ2-6, with D perhaps given as TRBD1 or TRBD2 (6 bases each). V was shortened by 5 bases and J by 2 bases, with 19 bases between the two germline ends. The germline gives CDR1 MDHEN, CDR2 SYDVKM. There are 18 residues in the CDR3. In DNA form, the CDR3 reads TGTGCCAGCAGTCAACCACCCGGGGGCTTCCCTGGGGCCAACGTCCTGACTTTC. It specifies CASSQPPGGFPGANVLTF.

The table lists this clonotype with a few counts. It may be a read error: a sequence one base away is much more abundant. The rearrangement uses TRBV3-1 and TRBJ2-7, with 8 bases aligning to TRBD1. V lost 4 bases to trimming and J lost 5 bases; unmatched junction nucleotides: 1. This CDR3 comprises 12 residues. Germline V gene lookup returns CDR1 LGHDT and CDR2 YNNKEL (reference sequence). The CDR3 loop is CASSRTGNEQYF. The CDR3 DNA reads TGTGCCAGCAGCCGGACAGGGAACGAGCAGTACTTC.

V gene TRBV20-1 combines with J gene TRBJ2-7; D gene uncertain. The V end lost 0 bases, the J end lost 7 bases, and 34 bases lay between the germline ends. CDR3 length: 20 residues. Looked up from germline, CDR1 is DFQATT and CDR2 is SNEGSKA (reference sequence). CDR3 protein: CSARERHTPPPVWIFWEQYF. CDR3 DNA sequence: TGCAGTGCTAGAGAACGTCATACTCCCCCCCCCGTGTGGATCTTCTGGGAGCAGTACTTC.

This clonotype was counted many times. The chain uses TRBV2 and TRBJ2-7; 7 bases agree with TRBD1. With 6 bases clipped from V and 6 bases from J, the junction kept 8 bases outside the gene matches. The CDR3 consists of 13 residues. Germline-derived CDR1 and CDR2 are SNHLY and FYNNEI. The chain's CDR3 is CASSLPTGIEQYF. In DNA, the CDR3 is TGTGCCAGCAGCCTACCGACAGGGATCGAGCAGTACTTC.

This clonotype showed up just a few times. The chain is built from TRBV4-1 and TRBJ2-1; D is uncertain. CDR3 length: 14 residues. CDR1 is MGHRA and CDR2 is YSYEKL in the germline V gene. V was clipped by 0 bases and J by 12 bases, with 15 bases between them. The DNA of the CDR3 is TGCGCCAGCAGCCAAGACCGTCTAAGTTGGGGGCAGTTCTTC. As protein: CASSQDRLSWGQFF.